This T cell receptor (beta chain) was sequenced for a study of T-cell reconstitution after alpha-beta-depleted transplantation in children. Germline V gene lookup returns CDR1 ENHRY and CDR2 SYGVKD. This CDR3 comprises 15 residues. The V end was cut by 6 bases, the J end by 0 bases, with 12 bases between. This clonotype was counted a few times. Its target is not known. Study-level points and caveats: When one year had passed after transplant, most T-cell counts and diversity came from newly produced T cells. Several hundred expanded graft clones reportedly were the source of alpha-beta T cells about two months after transplant. Surviving thymic progenitors and recipient T cells were the source of high TCRbeta diversity at day 60 in some patients.

Preparing the TCRbeta library involved the use of unique molecular identifiers. TCRdb re-analysed the PCR reads in MiXCR, keeping a single row per CDR3 protein. Found here are under 100,000 distinct CDR3 sequences, about a sixth of them singletons; the top ten hold around a fifth. Sequences were derived from PBMCs, mostly from graft donor cells, sampled 180 days after TCRalphabeta/CD19-depleted stem cell transplant. V gene TRBV10-3 combines with J gene TRBJ2-1, with no clear D. The receptor was isolated from a male patient between 2 and 15 years old who had a stem cell transplant for acute lymphoblastic leukemia, so the T cells may come from the graft donor. CDR3 DNA sequence: TGTGCCATCAGCCCAGGCCTAAGCTCCTACAATGAGCAGTTCTTC. This gives the protein CAISPGLSSYNEQFF.